This T cell receptor beta chain is from a study of T cells in Graves' hyperthyroidism and ophthalmopathy. About the study: Staff took peripheral blood when the initial diagnosis was made, before any treatment began. Regarding the study as a whole: Ophthalmopathy, as predicted by the model, came a median roughly 6.3 months after the prediction.

Uncontrolled infection, other autoimmune disease, pregnancy or lactation excluded patients. PBMCs were collected from an approximately 10 ml volume of fresh peripheral blood. This clonotype was seen repeatedly, ten times or more. No antigen is known for it. RNA transcripts served as the template for amplifying TCR beta CDR3 regions. The HTBI primer set served for first-round RT-PCR of the TCR CDR3. TCRdb reprocessed the multiplex PCR reads via MiXCR and lists one record per CDR3 protein. The sample carries about 420,000 distinct CDR3 sequences, roughly 14% recorded once. V shed 2 bases and J shed 5 bases, with 10 bases lying between them. Germline V gene lookup returns CDR1 SGHTA and CDR2 FQGNSA. The CDR3 consists of 13 residues.

This TCR derives from a woman aged 18-35 years with Graves' hyperthyroidism. The rearrangement links TRBV7-2 to TRBJ2-7; a possible D gene is TRBD2 (5 bases). Material for sequencing was blood. Here the CDR3 DNA reads TGTGCCAGCAGCTTACGGGTCGGGGACGAGCAGTACTTC. This encodes CASSLRVGDEQYF.